These 20 T cell receptor beta chains were all obtained from the same sample, sequenced in a study of T cell changes during pregnancy in multiple sclerosis. Some clones are missing from TCRdb's copy, which holds only in-frame ones; the method was immunoSEQ multiplex PCR. Of 65,000 to 85,000 clones listed, approximately 91% are singletons. Sequences were derived from peripheral blood, sampled in the second trimester of pregnancy. The receptors originated from a female donor with multiple sclerosis, enrolled in a pregnancy study.

In nucleotides, the CDR3 is TGTGCCAGCAGCTTAGAAGCGGGAGAAAGTCCCACAGATACGCAGTATTTT. It specifies CASSLEAGESPTDTQYF. The chain carries TRBV7-2 and TRBJ2-3; 8 bases are shared with TRBD2. This CDR3 region has 17 residues. Trimming removed 1 base from V and 2 bases from J; junction bases left unmatched: 8. CDR1 is SGHTA and CDR2 is FQGNSA in the germline V gene.

As for this clone: Germline and junction disagree at one end, which may indicate a read error. Here the CDR3 reads CASSYGQAAFF. The DNA for the CDR3 is TGTGCCAGCAGTTATGGACAGGCTGCATTTTTC. The V gene is TRBV5-6, the J gene TRBJ2-7; 7 bases match TRBD1. Germline CDR1 SGHDT, CDR2 YYEEEE. The CDR3 is made up of 11 amino acids.

This chain uses TRBV19 with TRBJ2-3; 12 bases map to TRBD2. From germline, CDR1 is LNHDA and CDR2 SQIVND (reference sequence). Trimming took 2 bases from V and 2 from J; bases not matched to a gene: 5. The CDR3 contains 17 residues. DNA for the CDR3: TGTGCCAGTAGTATACACCTAGCGGGGGGGCTCACAGATACGCAGTATTTT. It yields the protein CASSIHLAGGLTDTQYF.

The V and J genes are TRBV5-1 and TRBJ1-4; the match to TRBD1 covers 8 bases. V lost 0 bases and J lost 8; bases outside the gene matches: 6. Germline V gene sequence: CDR1 SGHRS, CDR2 YFSETQ. The CDR3 length is 15 residues. The CDR3 DNA sequence: TGCGCCAGCAGCTTGGCAACCGGACAGGGCGAAAAACTGTTTTTT. It yields the protein CASSLATGQGEKLFF.

The rearrangement joins TRBV27 to TRBJ2-5; D is possibly TRBD2 (6 bases). This CDR3 has 14 residues. CDR1 and CDR2 from the germline V gene are MNHEY and SMNVEV (reference sequence). Trimming shortened V by 5 bases and J by 0 bases, and 10 bases separated the two germline ends. The CDR3, as DNA: TGTGCCAGCAGTCCCCGGACTAACCAAGAGACCCAGTACTTC. It encodes CASSPRTNQETQYF.

The V call is TRBV7-9, the J call TRBJ2-5; 9 nucleotides align to TRBD2. Trimming cost V 5 bases and J 5 bases; bases outside gene matches: 9. The V gene's germline CDR1 is SEHNR and CDR2 FQNEAQ (reference sequence). The CDR3 consists of 15 residues. The CDR3 region is CASSISGGSAETQYF. The CDR3 DNA is TGTGCCAGCAGCATAAGCGGGGGGAGCGCGGAGACCCAGTACTTC.

The CDR3 loop reads CASSYAPQVYGYTF. CDR3 DNA: TGCGCCAGCAGCTACGCACCACAGGTCTATGGCTACACCTTC. The rearrangement links TRBV5-1 to TRBJ1-2, with D perhaps matching TRBD1 (5 bases). CDR3 length equals 14 residues. The V and J ends lost 3 bases and 4 bases respectively, with 13 bases between them. Germline CDR1 reads SGHRS; CDR2 reads YFSETQ.

V is TRBV5-1 and J is TRBJ2-7; perhaps TRBD1 as D (6 bases). The CDR3 loop spans 15 amino acids. CDR1 is SGHRS and CDR2 is YFSETQ in the germline V gene. V lost 1 base and J lost 4, with 15 bases in between. The chain's CDR3 is CASSLSQGPFYEQYF. The CDR3 DNA reads as TGCGCCAGCAGCTTGTCACAGGGTCCCTTTTACGAGCAGTACTTC.

This clone was detected once. The chain is built from TRBV7-6 and TRBJ1-4; D is unclear. The germline V gene has CDR1 SGHVS and CDR2 FNYEAQ. CDR3 length: 15 amino acids. V lost 4 bases to trimming and J lost 0 bases, with 9 bases between them. The CDR3, as DNA: TGTGCCAGCAGCTCCTCTCTTGCAACTAATGAAAAACTGTTTTTT. It specifies CASSSSLATNEKLFF. The whole variable domain, filled in from reference TRBV7-6 and TRBJ1-4, reads GAGVSQSPRYKVTKRGQDVALRCDPISGHVSLYWYRQALGQGPEFLTYFNYEAQQDKSGLPNDRFSAERPEGSISTLTIQRTEQRDSAMYRCASSSSLATNEKLFFGSGTQLSVL.

This chain uses TRBV7-3 with TRBJ2-3; 8 bases are a match to TRBD2. This CDR3 has 14 amino acids. Unmatched junction bases numbered 6, after V lost 5 bases and J lost 5 bases. CDR1 is SGHTA, CDR2 FQGTGA, per germline. Written as DNA, the CDR3 is TGTGCCAGCAGCCCCGGACTAGCAGTAGATACGCAGTATTTT. Its protein product is CASSPGLAVDTQYF. Based on the CDR3 plus reference TRBV7-3 and TRBJ2-3, the full variable domain is GAGVSQTPSNKVTEKGKYVELRCDPISGHTALYWYRQSLGQGPEFLIYFQGTGAADDSGLPNDRFFAVRPEGSVSTLKIQRTERGDSAVYLCASSPGLAVDTQYFGPGTRLTVL.

The rearrangement joins TRBV18 to TRBJ1-5, with TRBD1 matching 11 bases. With V trimmed by 5 bases and J by 7 bases, 7 bases remained unmatched. This CDR3 contains 15 residues. From germline, CDR1 is KGHSH and CDR2 LQKENI. The DNA of the CDR3 is TGTGCCAGCTCATCTGGGACAGGGGGAGCACAGCCCCAGCATTTT. As protein: CASSSGTGGAQPQHF.

The chain couples TRBV6-5 to TRBJ2-3; tentative D call: TRBD1 (6 bases). The ends were cut back, 0 bases at V and 4 bases at J, with 14 bases in the middle. CDR3 length: 16 residues. Germline CDR1 reads MNHEY; CDR2 reads SVGAGI. The CDR3 DNA is TGTGCCAGCAGTTACTCGGCAGGGGAGTGGGCAGATACGCAGTATTTT. This sequence encodes CASSYSAGEWADTQYF.

This chain connects TRBV7-3 to TRBJ1-1; perhaps TRBD1 as D (6 bases). The V and J ends lost 5 bases and 1 base respectively, with 8 bases between them. CDR3 size: 13 residues. Germline V CDR1 and CDR2: SGHTA, FQGTGA. The CDR3 coding sequence is TGTGCCAGCAGCCAGACAGGGAACACTGAAGCTTTCTTT. This sequence encodes CASSQTGNTEAFF.

V and J are TRBV19 and TRBJ2-1; 8 bases match TRBD1. V lost 8 bases and J lost 6; bases outside the gene matches: 12. The CDR3 is 15 amino acids. Germline CDR1 and CDR2: LNHDA and SQIVND (reference sequence). The CDR3, as DNA: TGTGCCAGTCTCACGTCGACAGGGGTGGGCAATGAGCAGTTCTTC. Its translation: CASLTSTGVGNEQFF. Full variable domain (rest looked up from reference TRBV19 and TRBJ2-1): DGGITQSPKYLFRKEGQNVTLSCEQNLNHDAMYWYRQDPGQGLRLIYYSQIVNDFQKGDIAEGYSVSREKKESFPLTVTSAQKNPTAFYLCASLTSTGVGNEQFFGPGTRLTVL.

This rearrangement joins TRBV6-1 to TRBJ1-2; 8 nucleotides match TRBD1. Per germline, CDR1 MNHNS and CDR2 SASEGT. CDR3 size: 13 residues. The junction had 3 bases not matched to a gene; V was cut back by 4 bases and J by 5 bases. In DNA form, the CDR3 reads TGTGCCAGCAGTGGGACAGGGCCGTATGGCTACACCTTC. This codes for CASSGTGPYGYTF.

The chain employs TRBV5-6 and TRBJ1-2, with 8 bases fitting TRBD1. Trimming at V came to 3 bases and at J to 2 bases, leaving 6 bases not matched to a gene. Germline CDR1 reads SGHDT; CDR2 reads YYEEEE. The CDR3 is made up of 15 amino acids. Here the CDR3 DNA reads TGTGCCAGCAGCTCGGACAGGGAACCCAACTATGGCTACACCTTC. Translating gives CASSSDREPNYGYTF.

The rearrangement uses TRBV6-6 and TRBJ1-5; D is undetermined. There are 15 residues in the CDR3. The germline V gene encodes CDR1 MNHNY and CDR2 SVGAGI (reference sequence). The V gene lost 2 bases and the J gene lost 9 bases, with 17 bases spanning the gap. CDR3: CASSYVGQRAGPQHF. The CDR3 nucleotides are TGTGCCAGCAGTTACGTCGGCCAGAGGGCCGGGCCCCAGCATTTT.

The CDR3 sequence: CASSEGIAGGKQETQYF. CDR3 in DNA: TGTGCCAGCAGTGAAGGCATAGCGGGAGGGAAACAAGAGACCCAGTACTTC. J is TRBJ2-5 and V is TRBV2; TRBD2 matches at 11 bases. Germline V gene lookup returns CDR1 SNHLY and CDR2 FYNNEI. The CDR3 has 17 residues. V trimming: 1 base; J trimming: 2 bases; junction bases outside the gene matches: 6.

This clone was seen just once. The chain combines TRBV4-2 with TRBJ1-1, with D perhaps matching TRBD1 (5 bases). Germline-derived CDR1 and CDR2 are LGHNA and YNFKEQ. This CDR3 has 17 residues. Trimming removed 0 bases from V and 4 bases from J, with 18 bases in between. The CDR3 DNA is TGTGCCAGCAGCCAAGATTTAAGGGGCGCGATCCCCACTGAAGCTTTCTTT. Protein sequence: CASSQDLRGAIPTEAFF.

CDR3 amino acids: CAWSVFLESLSSYEQYF. The CDR3 nucleotides are TGTGCCTGGAGTGTATTCTTAGAGAGCTTGAGCTCCTACGAGCAGTACTTC. The rearrangement joins TRBV30 to TRBJ2-7; no reliable D call. The CDR3 length is 17 residues. The germline V gene encodes CDR1 GTSNPN and CDR2 SVGIG (reference sequence). Trimming left V 0 bases short and J 0 bases short, with 18 bases between.